This T cell receptor beta chain comes out of a study of blood T cells in healthy people across ages. Per sample, extraction of total RNA gave at least 5.5 micrograms in every case. The CDR3 spans 15 residues. Germline CDR1 reads LGHDT; CDR2 reads YNNKEL (reference sequence). V was clipped by 3 bases and J by 5 bases, with 16 bases between them. A sample-barcoded 5' primer and a J-beta primer mix were used in a second PCR of about 6 to 11 cycles. Each cDNA molecule, via a template-switch adaptor with 12 random nucleotides, was tagged. Sequencing of every sample gave 2.5 million or more CDR3-containing paired-end reads. TCRdb used MiXCR to reprocess the 5' RACE reads, holding one entry per CDR3 protein. This sample has some 1.4 million distinct CDR3 sequences, with roughly 40% found just once.

The gene calls are TRBV3-1 and TRBJ1-2, with a tentative D call TRBD1 (6 bases). Sequenced input: blood. The clonotype originates from a woman aged 18-29 years in good health. The CDR3 sequence: CASSHASTGSYGYTF. The CDR3 region has the DNA TGTGCCAGCAGCCACGCCTCCACAGGGTCGTATGGCTACACCTTC.